These 10 T cell receptor beta chains came from one sample sequenced in a study of CD8 T cells in ankylosing spondylitis. TCRdb re-analysed the 5' RACE reads in MiXCR, keeping a single row per CDR3 protein. The sample yields 350,000 or so distinct CDR3 sequences, roughly 15% seen once. Sequencing was carried out using blood, either unsorted or a sorted T cell fraction (not recorded which). Receptors were obtained from a male donor with ankylosing spondylitis or in good health (not recorded which).

The table lists this clonotype with a few counts. The rearrangement uses TRBV11-2 and TRBJ2-5, with D unresolved. With 6 bases removed from V and 3 bases from J, the gap between germline ends came to 8 bases. CDR1 is SGHAT and CDR2 is FQNNGV in the germline V gene. CDR3 length equals 12 residues. Here the CDR3 reads CASRGRKETQYF. The DNA of the CDR3 is TGTGCCAGCAGGGGTCGAAAAGAGACCCAGTACTTC.

The rearrangement joins TRBV12-3 or TRBV12-4 to TRBJ2-7; 7 positions match TRBD1. This CDR3 contains 13 residues. V lost 3 bases and J lost 7; bases outside the gene matches: 6. DNA of the CDR3: TGTGCCAGCAGTTTCGGGACAGCCTTTGAGCAGTACTTC. Residues: CASSFGTAFEQYF.

This clonotype was picked up a small number of times. V and J are TRBV7-2 and TRBJ2-1; possible D gene TRBD1, 5 bases. The CDR3 sequence is 13 residues long. Trimming removed 3 bases at V and 6 bases at J, with 9 bases between. Germline CDR1 is SGHTA and CDR2 is FQGNSA. The CDR3 coding sequence is TGTGCCAGCAGCTTGGGGCGGATCAATGAGCAGTTCTTC. It specifies CASSLGRINEQFF.

This clonotype was counted many times. The genes are TRBV3-1 and TRBJ1-5, with TRBD1 identical over 7 bases. Germline V gives CDR1 LGHDT, CDR2 YNNKEL (reference sequence). The CDR3 covers 15 residues. V dropped 0 bases and J dropped 6; count of bases not matched to a gene: 5. The CDR3 DNA sequence: TGTGCCAGCAGCCAAGATAAGGGGGCGGCTCAGCCCCAGCATTTT. This gives the protein CASSQDKGAAQPQHF. Drawing the rest from reference TRBV3-1 and TRBJ1-5, the complete variable domain is DTAVSQTPKYLVTQMGNDKSIKCEQNLGHDTMYWYKQDSKKFLKIMFSYNNKELIINETVPNRFSPKSPDKAHLNLHINSLELGDSAVYFCASSQDKGAAQPQHFGDGTRLSIL.

V is TRBV9 and J is TRBJ2-3, with TRBD2 matching over 10 bases. V lost 4 bases to trimming and J lost 4 bases; unmatched junction nucleotides: 6. Germline V CDR1 and CDR2: SGDLS, YYNGEE. The CDR3 runs to 15 residues. The DNA for the CDR3 is TGTGCCAGCAGCAGGGGTAGCGGGGGGTCAGATACGCAGTATTTT. It yields the protein CASSRGSGGSDTQYF. Full variable domain (rest looked up from reference TRBV9 and TRBJ2-3): DSGVTQTPKHLITATGQRVTLRCSPRSGDLSVYWYQQSLDQGLQFLIQYYNGEERAKGNILERFSAQQFPDLHSELNLSSLELGDSALYFCASSRGSGGSDTQYFGPGTRLTVL.

This chain links TRBV5-1 with TRBJ1-1, with no clear D. CDR3 length: 17 residues. Trimming pared 2 bases from V and 4 bases from J, leaving 21 bases between. Germline CDR1 SGHRS, CDR2 YFSETQ. CDR3 sequence: CASSFGGIGVGGTEAFF. The DNA of the CDR3 is TGCGCCAGCAGCTTTGGAGGGATTGGTGTGGGCGGCACTGAAGCTTTCTTT.

On this clonotype: A read error is possible here, since a much larger clone lies one base away. The conserved final phenylalanine or tryptophan is absent from the CDR3, which likely points to a read error. The V gene is TRBV4-1, the J gene TRBJ2-2; 8 bases agree with TRBD2. This CDR3 has 17 residues. V gave up 4 bases and J gave up 4 bases; unmatched junction bases: 11. Germline CDR1 is MGHRA and CDR2 is YSYEKL. CDR3 nucleotides: TGCGCCAGCAGCCCAGGGAAAGCGGGGGCATTCACCGGGGAGCTGTTTTCT. Protein sequence: CASSPGKAGAFTGELFS.

This clonotype appeared a few times. V and J are TRBV5-1 and TRBJ2-2, with 9 bases lining up with TRBD1. CDR3 length: 15 residues. The ends lost 5 bases at V and 2 bases at J; junction bases unmatched: 4. The germline V gene has CDR1 SGHRS and CDR2 YFSETQ. The CDR3 is CASRTTGGNTGELFF. The CDR3 DNA reads TGCGCCAGCAGAACGACAGGGGGAAACACCGGGGAGCTGTTTTTT. Full variable domain (remainder filled in from reference TRBV5-1 and TRBJ2-2): KAGVTQTPRYLIKTRGQQVTLSCSPISGHRSVSWYQQTPGQGLQFLFEYFSETQRNKGNFPGRFSGRQFSNSRSEMNVSTLELGDSALYLCASRTTGGNTGELFFGEGSRLTVL.

The chain joins TRBV5-1 to TRBJ2-7; D could derive from TRBD1 or TRBD2 (5 bases each). From germline, CDR1 is SGHRS and CDR2 YFSETQ. The V end lost 3 bases, the J end lost 0 bases, and 13 bases lay between the germline ends. This CDR3 has 15 amino acids. CDR3 sequence: CASSSRSGASYEQYF. For the CDR3, the DNA is TGCGCCAGCAGCTCACGTTCCGGGGCCTCCTACGAGCAGTACTTC. The variable domain in full, with the rest retrieved from reference TRBV5-1 and TRBJ2-7, is KAGVTQTPRYLIKTRGQQVTLSCSPISGHRSVSWYQQTPGQGLQFLFEYFSETQRNKGNFPGRFSGRQFSNSRSEMNVSTLELGDSALYLCASSSRSGASYEQYFGPGTRLTVT.

The rearrangement links TRBV5-6 to TRBJ2-3; tentatively, D is TRBD1 (5 bases). Looked up from germline, CDR1 is SGHDT and CDR2 is YYEEEE. The CDR3 extends over 15 amino acids. V lost 1 base to trimming and J lost 0 bases, with 9 bases between them. Here the CDR3 DNA reads TGTGCCAGCAGCTTGACGCAGGGCAGCACAGATACGCAGTATTTT. Protein product: CASSLTQGSTDTQYF.